Listed here are 10 T cell receptor beta chains from one sample, sequenced in a study of identical twins (dated by TCRdb to the mid-2010s). Receptors were amplified or captured by 5' RACE. The sequencer was an Illumina HiSeq 2000. In-frame beta chains were kept once TCRdb had trimmed the public reads at Q25 with fastp and called clones with MiXCR. Each CDR3 protein appears once, grouped with its most common genes and DNA. This sample comprises 1.5 million or so distinct CDR3 sequences, roughly a third of them detected only once. The ten largest clones add up to 0.27% of the sample. Sequences were obtained from cord blood. Receptors originate from a newborn girl in good health.

This clonotype has a handful of counts. The chain combines TRBV2 with TRBJ1-2; 8 positions agree with TRBD1. CDR3 length: 15 amino acids. Germline-derived CDR1 and CDR2 are SNHLY and FYNNEI. The trim removed 7 bases at V and 2 bases at J, leaving 9 bases unmatched. The DNA for the CDR3 is TGTGCCAGCACTAAGGACAGGGTGATAAACTATGGCTACACCTTC. It is translated as CASTKDRVINYGYTF.

This chain connects TRBV12-3 or TRBV12-4 to TRBJ1-2; 7 bases fit TRBD1. The V segment lost 7 bases and the J segment 4 bases; nucleotides outside the gene matches: 6. CDR3 size: 13 residues. This chain's CDR3 is CASTIQGPYGYTF. The CDR3 DNA reads TGTGCCAGCACCATACAGGGGCCCTATGGCTACACCTTC.

J is TRBJ2-3 and V is TRBV21-1; the table's D call, TRBD2, has no DNA check behind it. TRBV21-1 corresponds to a pseudogene. CDR3 length: 17 residues. The CDR3 reads CASSKWENREGADTRYF. CDR3 DNA sequence: TGTGCCAGCAGCAAATGGGAGAACAGGGAGGGAGCAGATACGCGGTATTTT.

Here the CDR3 reads CSARSGTEQYF. The CDR3 DNA follows: TGCAGTGCTAGGTCCGGGACTGAGCAGTACTTC. This rearrangement joins TRBV20-1 to TRBJ2-5; possible D gene TRBD2, 6 bases. The V end lost 3 bases, the J end lost 11 bases, and 13 bases lay between the germline ends. This CDR3 is built from 11 residues. Germline V gene data show CDR1 as DFQATT and CDR2 as SNEGSKA (reference sequence).

The sample holds a few counts of this clonotype. This rearrangement joins TRBV4-2 to TRBJ2-5, with D uncertain. The end of the DNA is better explained by TRBJ2-7, so the J call may be wrong. The V gene's germline CDR1 is LGHNA and CDR2 YNFKEQ. This CDR3 spans 14 amino acids. The DNA for the CDR3 is TGTGCCAGCAGCCAAGTGGGCCCGGCTCTCGAGCAGTACTTC. The encoded protein is CASSQVGPALEQYF.

This clonotype appeared a few times. With a much larger clone just one base away, this may be a read error. The chain uses TRBV4-1 and TRBJ2-5; D unclear. This CDR3 is built from 12 residues. From germline, CDR1 is MGHRA and CDR2 YSYEKL. The V gene lost 0 bases and the J gene lost 11 bases, with 10 bases spanning the gap. CDR3 amino acids: CASSQDGTKQYF. CDR3 in DNA: TGCGCCAGCAGCCAAGATGGCACTAAGCAGTACTTC.

This clonotype showed up just a few times. This chain joins TRBV4-1 and TRBJ2-1; D is unclear. There are 12 residues in the CDR3. Germline V CDR1 and CDR2: MGHRA, YSYEKL. V lost 0 bases and J lost 10, with 7 bases in between. Written as DNA, the CDR3 is TGCGCCAGCAGCCAAGATGAAGGAGAGCAGTTCTTC. Translated, it gives CASSQDEGEQFF.

The chain is built from TRBV12-3 or TRBV12-4 and TRBJ1-2; TRBD1 matches at 7 bases. The V segment lost 7 bases and the J segment 0 bases; nucleotides outside the gene matches: 8. CDR3 size: 15 residues. CDR3 amino acids: CASNKDRVANYGYTF. DNA of the CDR3: TGTGCCAGCAATAAAGACAGGGTTGCTAACTATGGCTACACCTTC.

Notes on this clonotype: A much bigger clone sits one base away, suggesting this may be a read error. CDR3 DNA: TGCAGCGCCCTTAGCGGGGGGGTTGAGCAGTACTTC. It specifies CSALSGGVEQYF. This rearrangement joins TRBV29-1 to TRBJ2-5, with TRBD2 identical over 11 bases. Trimming removed 7 bases from V and 11 bases from J; junction bases left unmatched: 9. Germline CDR1 SQVTM, CDR2 ANQGSEA. CDR3 length: 12 residues.

This clonotype was counted only a few times. This chain links TRBV5-1 with TRBJ1-1, with D possibly being TRBD1 (5 bases). Germline lookup yields CDR1 SGHRS and CDR2 YFSETQ. This CDR3 comprises 12 residues. Trimming left V 2 bases short and J 10 bases short, with 12 bases between. The CDR3 coding sequence is TGCGCCAGCAGCTTTTACAGTGGGGCAGCTTTCTTT. Its protein is CASSFYSGAAFF. Full variable domain (missing parts from reference TRBV5-1 and TRBJ1-1): KAGVTQTPRYLIKTRGQQVTLSCSPISGHRSVSWYQQTPGQGLQFLFEYFSETQRNKGNFPGRFSGRQFSNSRSEMNVSTLELGDSALYLCASSFYSGAAFFGQGTRLTVV.